This entry lists 3 T cell receptor beta chains sequenced from one sample in a study of T-cell reconstitution after alpha-beta-depleted transplantation in children. Preparation of the TCRbeta library involved a method that used unique molecular identifiers. TCRdb re-derived calls from the PCR reads in MiXCR, one entry per CDR3 protein. The sample has about 690,000 distinct CDR3 sequences, 16% seen once. The material was PBMCs from the stem cell graft donor, obtained from the stem cell graft. These receptors were obtained from a human donor who donated a stem cell graft to a child with acute myeloid leukemia.

This clonotype occurred many times. This rearrangement joins TRBV20-1 to TRBJ1-1; D not certain. This CDR3 is 13 amino acids long. The V gene's germline CDR1 is DFQATT and CDR2 SNEGSKA (reference sequence). V lost 1 base and J lost 0, with 6 bases in between. The CDR3, as DNA: TGCAGTGCTAGAGCTTCCCTGAACACTGAAGCTTTCTTT. The encoded protein is CSARASLNTEAFF.

This clonotype showed up many times. The chain carries TRBV20-1 and TRBJ2-1; 9 bases align to TRBD2. The V gene end was trimmed by 2 bases and the J gene end by 1 base; junction bases not matched to a gene: 0. CDR3 length: 14 residues. Germline values: CDR1 DFQATT, CDR2 SNEGSKA (reference sequence). The CDR3 bases are TGCAGTGCTAGAACTAGCGGGTCCTACAATGAGCAGTTCTTC. Its protein product is CSARTSGSYNEQFF.

The chain recombines TRBV28 with TRBJ2-5; perhaps TRBD2 as D (6 bases). Germline V lookup: CDR1 MDHEN, CDR2 SYDVKM. This CDR3 region has 15 residues. Trimming left V 1 base short and J 2 bases short, with 11 bases between. CDR3 nucleotide sequence: TGTGCCAGCAGTTTATTAGGGACTTTACAAGAGACCCAGTACTTC. Translation: CASSLLGTLQETQYF. The full variable domain, with the rest looked up from reference TRBV28 and TRBJ2-5, is DVKVTQSSRYLVKRTGEKVFLECVQDMDHENMFWYRQDPGLGLRLIYFSYDVKMKEKGDIPEGYSVSREKKERFSLILESASTNQTSMYLCASSLLGTLQETQYFGPGTRLLVL.